The 21 T cell receptor beta chains in this list originate from one sample, sequenced in a study of T cell repertoires in cytomegalovirus infection (dated by TCRdb to between 2018 and 2021). These reads were obtained on an Illumina HiSeq 1500. TCRdb took the public reads, trimmed them with fastp at Q25, ran MiXCR for clone calling and kept in-frame beta chains. Merged by CDR3 protein, the rows form single entries marked with the most common genes and DNA. Recorded for this sample are around 500,000 distinct CDR3 sequences; about 42% of them occurred a single time. Of the sample, about 45% falls within the top ten clones. Sample treatment or condition, as interpreted from the label and publication: in vitro stimulation with specific CMV peptide epitopes to enrich CMV-specific T cells. For these receptors, no antigen is known. The source was cultured PBMCs, collected from culture after CMV antigen stimulation. These TCRs come from a human donor in good health (CMV status not recorded). Some clones in this sample may be carry-over from other donors' samples.

Here the CDR3 DNA reads TGTGCCAGCAGCTTAACGGGGGGGTCTCTCTACGAGCAGTACTTC. As protein: CASSLTGGSLYEQYF. This chain joins TRBV7-2 and TRBJ2-7, with 8 bases fitting TRBD2. CDR1 and CDR2 (germline): SGHTA, FQGNSA. V was pared by 2 bases and J by 3 bases, with 6 bases of the junction left unmatched. This CDR3 contains 15 residues.

This clonotype was detected a few times. V is TRBV7-2 and J is TRBJ2-2, with 10 bases identical to TRBD2. There are 15 residues in the CDR3. J lost 4 bases, V lost 3 bases, and 2 bases had no gene match. From germline, CDR1 is SGHTA and CDR2 FQGNSA. This chain's CDR3 is CASSFQRGGTGELFF. The CDR3 DNA reads TGTGCCAGCAGCTTCCAGCGGGGGGGCACCGGGGAGCTGTTTTTT. Together with reference TRBV7-2 and TRBJ2-2, the CDR3 gives the full variable domain: GAGVSQSPSNKVTEKGKDVELRCDPISGHTALYWYRQSLGQGLEFLIYFQGNSAPDKSGLPSDRFSAERTGGSVSTLTIQRTQQEDSAVYLCASSFQRGGTGELFFGEGSRLTVL.

This clonotype has only a few counts. The chain is built from TRBV7-2 and TRBJ2-5; TRBD2 matches 8 bases. The CDR3 is made up of 17 amino acids. Trimming cost V 4 bases and J 5 bases; bases outside gene matches: 15. Per germline, CDR1 SGHTA and CDR2 FQGNSA. The CDR3 DNA follows: TGTGCCAGCAGCTCCGGGCGATGGGCGGGGGGCGGGGAGACCCAGTACTTC. Translation: CASSSGRWAGGGETQYF. Filled out from reference TRBV7-2 and TRBJ2-5, the complete variable domain reads GAGVSQSPSNKVTEKGKDVELRCDPISGHTALYWYRQSLGQGLEFLIYFQGNSAPDKSGLPSDRFSAERTGGSVSTLTIQRTQQEDSAVYLCASSSGRWAGGGETQYFGPGTRLLVL.

This clonotype was seen a handful of times. For the CDR3, the DNA is TGTGCCAGCACCCAAAGGACAGGGCGAGGTGGCTACACCTTC. It encodes CASTQRTGRGGYTF. This chain joins TRBV12-3 or TRBV12-4 and TRBJ1-2; 8 bases line up with TRBD1. CDR3 length: 14 residues. V gave up 7 bases and J gave up 7 bases; unmatched junction bases: 11.

The chain has TRBV7-9 and TRBJ1-2; D is undetermined. This CDR3 is built from 15 residues. Germline CDR1 and CDR2: SEHNR and FQNEAQ (reference sequence). Trimming took off 5 bases at V and 4 bases at J, with 17 bases between the two ends. The CDR3 is CASSPPGRLGYGYTF. The DNA of the CDR3 is TGTGCCAGCAGCCCTCCGGGCAGATTGGGCTATGGCTACACCTTC.

The sample holds a few counts of this clonotype. The chain employs TRBV19 and TRBJ1-1; D is undetermined. With 5 bases removed from V and 3 bases from J, the gap between germline ends came to 10 bases. The CDR3 contains 13 residues. Germline assignment: CDR1 LNHDA and CDR2 SQIVND (reference sequence). CDR3 DNA: TGTGCCAGTAGTCTTGGACCTTACACTGAAGCTTTCTTT. Its translation is CASSLGPYTEAFF.

This clonotype showed up just a few times. CDR3 amino acids: CASSFSNLNEQFF. Written as DNA, the CDR3 is TGTGCCAGCAGCTTTAGCAATCTAAATGAGCAGTTCTTC. The V call is TRBV7-8, the J call TRBJ2-1; D ambiguous. CDR1 is SGHVS and CDR2 is FQNEAQ in the germline V gene. Trimming took 3 bases from V and 7 from J, leaving 10 bases between them. The length of the CDR3 is 13 residues.

This chain connects TRBV7-2 to TRBJ1-6; D ambiguous. CDR3 length: 15 residues. Looked up from germline, CDR1 is SGHTA and CDR2 is FQGNSA. The V gene lost 1 base and the J gene lost 7 bases, with 11 bases spanning the gap. CDR3 loop: CASSLVRTSNSPLHF. CDR3 coding DNA: TGTGCCAGCAGCTTAGTTAGGACTTCAAATTCACCCCTCCACTTT.

The chain employs TRBV2 and TRBJ1-2; 7 nucleotides align to TRBD1. CDR3 length equals 13 residues. J lost 8 bases, V lost 6 bases, and 9 bases had no gene match. CDR1 and CDR2 (germline): SNHLY, FYNNEI. CDR3 coding DNA: TGTGCCAGCAGCGTAGAGACAGGGTCCGGCTACACCTTC. Translating it yields CASSVETGSGYTF.

A few counts support this clonotype. This chain links TRBV6-1 with TRBJ2-3, with 10 bases lining up with TRBD2. V was pared by 6 bases and J by 11 bases, with 2 bases of the junction left unmatched. This CDR3 is 11 amino acids long. The germline CDR1 and CDR2 sequences are MNHNS and SASEGT. The CDR3 nucleotides read TGTGCCAGCAGATCTAGCGGGGGGCAGTATTTT. This sequence encodes CASRSSGGQYF.

V usage is TRBV6-6 and J usage is TRBJ2-5; 9 bases are a match to TRBD2. Trimming removed 2 bases from V and 0 bases from J; junction bases left unmatched: 1. Germline-derived CDR1 and CDR2 are MNHNY and SVGAGI (reference sequence). The CDR3 is made up of 15 amino acids. Written as DNA, the CDR3 is TGTGCCAGCAGTTACACTAGCGGGTACCAAGAGACCCAGTACTTC. Translating it yields CASSYTSGYQETQYF.

The J gene is TRBJ2-1, the V gene TRBV7-2, with D possibly called TRBD1 or TRBD2 (5 bases each). The CDR3 totals 15 residues. Trimming stripped 8 bases from V and 7 bases from J, with 21 bases between. Germline V lookup: CDR1 SGHTA, CDR2 FQGNSA. CDR3 sequence: CASARNGGRGNEQFF. The CDR3, as DNA: TGTGCCAGCGCACGAAATGGGGGAAGGGGAAATGAGCAGTTCTTC.

Of note for this clonotype: The germline gene is not matched at one end of the junction; a read error may be the cause. The J gene is TRBJ1-4, the V gene TRBV12-3 or TRBV12-4, with a possible D match to TRBD1 (6 bases). This CDR3 spans 12 amino acids. The CDR3 DNA reads TGTGCCAGCAGTCCCCAGGGGTGGAAACTGCTTTTT. Translation gives CASSPQGWKLLF.

The V call is TRBV10-3, the J call TRBJ1-1; TRBD1 matches at 11 bases. Germline assignment: CDR1 ENHRY and CDR2 SYGVKD. Trimming at V came to 7 bases and at J to 4 bases, leaving 5 bases not matched to a gene. The CDR3 is 14 amino acids. The CDR3 coding sequence is TGTGCCATCACCCGGGACAGGGGGAGCACTGAAGCTTTCTTT. It codes for CAITRDRGSTEAFF.

This clonotype appeared many times. The V and J genes are TRBV27 and TRBJ2-2; 8 bases are shared with TRBD1. V shed 5 bases, J shed 4 bases, and the junction held 6 bases outside the gene matches. The CDR3 totals 15 residues. The germline CDR1 and CDR2 sequences are MNHEY and SMNVEV (reference sequence). This chain's CDR3 is CASSADRAGTGELFF. CDR3 bases: TGTGCCAGCAGTGCGGACAGGGCTGGCACCGGGGAGCTGTTTTTT.

The chain couples TRBV7-2 to TRBJ2-3; D might be TRBD2 (5 bases). The germline CDR1 and CDR2 sequences are SGHTA and FQGNSA. This CDR3 comprises 12 residues. Trimming took 7 bases from V and 8 from J, leaving 13 bases between them. CDR3 residues: CASTSQRFTQYF. As DNA, the CDR3 is TGTGCCAGCACCTCCCAGCGGTTTACGCAGTATTTT.

This chain joins TRBV19 and TRBJ2-1; 9 nucleotides align to TRBD1. Germline-derived CDR1 and CDR2 are LNHDA and SQIVND (reference sequence). J gave up 4 bases and V 3 bases, and 4 bases lay outside the gene matches. This CDR3 contains 15 residues. The CDR3 here is CASSITGTGYNEQFF. DNA for the CDR3: TGTGCCAGTAGTATCACCGGGACAGGGTACAATGAGCAGTTCTTC.

This clonotype was observed once. The chain employs TRBV7-6 and TRBJ2-5; 7 nucleotides match TRBD1. With V trimmed by 5 bases and J by 2 bases, 5 bases remained unmatched. Per germline, CDR1 SGHVS and CDR2 FNYEAQ. CDR3 size: 14 residues. The CDR3 nucleotides read TGTGCCAGCAGCGCGGACAGGCGACAAGAGACCCAGTACTTC. Residues: CASSADRRQETQYF.

V gene TRBV7-6 combines with J gene TRBJ1-6, with TRBD1 matching over 8 bases. V shed 5 bases and J 10 bases; nucleotides not matched to a gene: 10. Germline lookup yields CDR1 SGHVS and CDR2 FNYEAQ. The CDR3 runs 15 residues. Written as DNA, the CDR3 is TGTGCCAGCAGCCGAATAACAGGGGGTTACTCACCCCTCCACTTT. This translates into CASSRITGGYSPLHF.

This clonotype was seen only a few times. V usage is TRBV7-6 and J usage is TRBJ2-3; TRBD1 matches at 8 bases. J gave up 0 bases and V 1 base, and 15 bases lay outside the gene matches. Looked up from germline, CDR1 is SGHVS and CDR2 is FNYEAQ. There are 20 residues in the CDR3. Here the CDR3 reads CASSLERQGAVPESTDTQYF. In nucleotides, the CDR3 is TGTGCCAGCAGCTTAGAGCGGCAGGGGGCGGTCCCCGAGAGCACAGATACGCAGTATTTT.

This chain connects TRBV7-2 to TRBJ2-1; D remains unclear. V lost 6 bases and J lost 7, with 19 bases in between. This CDR3 comprises 15 residues. Germline V gene data show CDR1 as SGHTA and CDR2 as FQGNSA. The CDR3 loop is CASSLSFGFRNEQFF. CDR3 nucleotide sequence: TGTGCCAGCAGTCTTAGTTTCGGGTTCCGGAATGAGCAGTTCTTC.